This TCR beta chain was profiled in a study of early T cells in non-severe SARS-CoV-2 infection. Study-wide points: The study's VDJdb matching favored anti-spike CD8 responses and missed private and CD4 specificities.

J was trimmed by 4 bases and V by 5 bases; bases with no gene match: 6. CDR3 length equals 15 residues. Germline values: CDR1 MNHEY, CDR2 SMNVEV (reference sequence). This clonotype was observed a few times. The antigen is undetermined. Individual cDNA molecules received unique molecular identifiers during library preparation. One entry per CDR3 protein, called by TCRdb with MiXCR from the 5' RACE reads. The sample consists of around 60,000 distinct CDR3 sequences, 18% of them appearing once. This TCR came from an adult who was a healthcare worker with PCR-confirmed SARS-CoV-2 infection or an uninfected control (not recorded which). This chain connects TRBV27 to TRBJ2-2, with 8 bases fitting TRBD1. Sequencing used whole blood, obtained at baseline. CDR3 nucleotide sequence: TGTGCCAGCAGTGTAGACACAGGGGGCACCGGGGAGCTGTTTTTT. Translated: CASSVDTGGTGELFF.